This T cell receptor (beta chain) was captured by sequencing in a study of T cell responses to AZD1222 COVID-19 vaccine. Study summary: Combined were second doses at about 4 or about 12 weeks. The study, taken as a whole, reports: The number of AZD1222 recipients seropositive at baseline was only five to seven. With two AZD1222 doses given, Spike-specific TCR breadth and depth both rose.

TCRdb's copy holds only in-frame clones and misses some; the assay was immunoSEQ multiplex PCR. This sample has more than 95,000 clones, with approximately 93% found just once. The sample holds a few counts of this clone. The target antigen is unknown. This CDR3 region has 13 residues. V shed 3 bases and J 8 bases; nucleotides not matched to a gene: 4. The germline V gene encodes CDR1 MDHEN and CDR2 SYDVKM. This chain connects TRBV28 to TRBJ1-2; 9 bases are shared with TRBD1. The specimen comprised peripheral blood, sampled on day 0 of AZD1222 vaccination. The TCR originated in an adult in good health. The CDR3 loop is CASSLGQGRGYTF. The CDR3 region has the DNA TGTGCCAGCAGTTTGGGACAGGGAAGAGGCTACACCTTC.